This T cell receptor beta chain is drawn from a study of blood T cell repertoires in COVID-19. TCRdb keeps only in-frame clones here, not all; method: immunoSEQ multiplex PCR. This sample carries about 120,000 clones, 75% to 90% of them seen once, and the ten largest clones take under 35%. Material for sequencing was peripheral blood. The sequence came from an older man with active or convalescent COVID-19.

In DNA, the CDR3 is TGTGCCAGCAGCTTGACGGTAAACACTGAAGCTTTCTTT. Protein product: CASSLTVNTEAFF. V gene TRBV5-4 combines with J gene TRBJ1-1, with D unclear. The CDR3 loop spans 13 amino acids. CDR1 and CDR2 (germline): SGHNT, YYREEE (reference sequence). Deletions cut 1 base from V and 2 bases from J, with 6 bases between. The variable domain in full, completed from reference TRBV5-4 and TRBJ1-1, reads ETGVTQSPTHLIKTRGQQVTLRCSSQSGHNTVSWYQQALGQGPQFIFQYYREEENGRGNFPPRFSGLQFPNYSSELNVNALELDDSALYLCASSLTVNTEAFFGQGTRLTVV.